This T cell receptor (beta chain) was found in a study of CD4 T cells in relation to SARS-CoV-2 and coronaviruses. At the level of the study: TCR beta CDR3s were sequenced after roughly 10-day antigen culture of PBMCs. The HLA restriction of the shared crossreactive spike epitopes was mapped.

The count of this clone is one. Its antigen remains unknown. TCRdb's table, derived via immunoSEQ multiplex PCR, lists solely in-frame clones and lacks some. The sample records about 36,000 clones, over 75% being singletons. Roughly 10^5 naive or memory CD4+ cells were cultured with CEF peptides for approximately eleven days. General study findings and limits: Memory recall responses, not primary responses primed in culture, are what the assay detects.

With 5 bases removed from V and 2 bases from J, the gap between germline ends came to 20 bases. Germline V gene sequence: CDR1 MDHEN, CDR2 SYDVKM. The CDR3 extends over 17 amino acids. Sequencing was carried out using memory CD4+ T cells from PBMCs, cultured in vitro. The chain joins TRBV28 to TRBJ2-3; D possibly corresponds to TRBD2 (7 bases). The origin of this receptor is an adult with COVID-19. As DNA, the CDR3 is TGTGCCAGCAGTCGCGCGGGGGCTAGCGGAAACACAGATACGCAGTATTTT. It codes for CASSRAGASGNTDTQYF. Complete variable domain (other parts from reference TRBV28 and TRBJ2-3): DVKVTQSSRYLVKRTGEKVFLECVQDMDHENMFWYRQDPGLGLRLIYFSYDVKMKEKGDIPEGYSVSREKKERFSLILESASTNQTSMYLCASSRAGASGNTDTQYFGPGTRLTVL.